The 28 T cell receptor beta chains listed next were all sequenced from one sample in a study of cytomegalovirus exposure and HLA in healthy donors. PCR amplification relied on 60 Vbeta primers (plus 13 Jbeta primers). Produced via immunoSEQ multiplex PCR; TCRdb's table is partial and in-frame only. In the table there are about 140,000 clones, approximately 79% of which are singletons. Sequenced: PBMCs. These receptors all come from a female donor in good health and CMV-seronegative.

The chain couples TRBV6-6 to TRBJ1-4; D unresolved. Trimming pared 10 bases from V and 5 bases from J, leaving 11 bases between. This CDR3 contains 12 residues. Germline CDR1 MNHNY, CDR2 SVGAGI (reference sequence). In nucleotides, the CDR3 is TGTGCCACTCGGGATGGGAATGAAAAACTGTTTTTT. It encodes CATRDGNEKLFF.

The gene calls are TRBV6-1 and TRBJ2-7; 8 positions match TRBD1. The trim removed 7 bases at V and 2 bases at J, leaving 10 bases unmatched. The CDR3 sequence is 15 residues long. The germline V gene has CDR1 MNHNS and CDR2 SASEGT. The CDR3 spells CASTLDREIAYEQYF. CDR3 sequence (DNA): TGTGCCAGCACTTTGGACAGGGAGATTGCCTACGAGCAGTACTTC.

This clone was seen only once. This chain uses TRBV6-1 with TRBJ2-7; D ambiguous. Between the trimmed V and J ends, which lost 7 bases and 6 bases, there was a span of 13 bases. Germline assignment: CDR1 MNHNS and CDR2 SASEGT. This CDR3 spans 12 amino acids. The CDR3 loop reads CASTPLRSEQYV. CDR3 sequence (DNA): TGTGCCAGCACCCCCCTTCGAAGCGAGCAGTACGTC.

This clone was seen only a few times. J is TRBJ2-2 and V is TRBV25-1, with TRBD1 matching 10 bases. J gave up 3 bases and V 6 bases, and 1 base lay outside the gene matches. CDR3 length equals 14 residues. Germline V gene data show CDR1 as MGHDK and CDR2 as SYGVNS. The DNA of the CDR3 is TGTGCCAGCAGGACAGGGGGCGACACCGGGGAGCTGTTTTTT. This translates into CASRTGGDTGELFF.

The V gene is TRBV5-4, the J gene TRBJ2-6, with TRBD1 matching over 7 bases. Germline-derived CDR1 and CDR2 are SGHNT and YYREEE (reference sequence). Trimming took 4 bases from V and 9 from J; bases not matched to a gene: 10. This CDR3 has 15 residues. The CDR3 spells CASSARDSSFNVLTF. CDR3 in DNA: TGTGCCAGCAGCGCTAGGGACAGCTCATTCAACGTCCTGACTTTC. The entire variable domain, with the rest obtained from reference TRBV5-4 and TRBJ2-6, is as follows: ETGVTQSPTHLIKTRGQQVTLRCSSQSGHNTVSWYQQALGQGPQFIFQYYREEENGRGNFPPRFSGLQFPNYSSELNVNALELDDSALYLCASSARDSSFNVLTFGAGSRLTVL.

V is TRBV4-2 and J is TRBJ1-4; the D gene is possibly TRBD1 (5 bases). The CDR3 has 15 residues. V was pared by 0 bases and J by 8 bases, with 13 bases between. The germline V gene has CDR1 LGHNA and CDR2 YNFKEQ. The CDR3 nucleotides read TGTGCCAGCAGCCAAGAAAACGGGGGTGGGGAAAAACTGTTTTTT. Amino acids: CASSQENGGGEKLFF.

This clone occurred a few times. V is TRBV9 and J is TRBJ2-1; tentatively, D is TRBD2 (6 bases). Germline CDR1 is SGDLS and CDR2 is YYNGEE. CDR3 size: 14 residues. The V end lost 3 bases, the J end lost 9 bases, and 16 bases lay between the germline ends. The CDR3 DNA reads TGTGCCAGCAGCGATCCGGGACTGTCGGGTGAGCAGTTCTTC. Translated: CASSDPGLSGEQFF.

In this sample, this clone turned up once. The chain uses TRBV14 and TRBJ2-1, with TRBD2 matching 10 bases. This CDR3 region has 18 residues. Germline values: CDR1 SGHDN, CDR2 FVKESK. Germline trimming cut 0 bases from V and 7 bases from J; bases unmatched to any gene: 12. This chain's CDR3 is CASSQDWLAGEPGNEQFF. CDR3 nucleotide sequence: TGTGCCAGCAGCCAAGATTGGCTAGCGGGAGAACCGGGTAATGAGCAGTTCTTC.

This clone was counted a single time. This sequence joins TRBV7-2 and TRBJ2-7, with 7 bases matching TRBD2. V lost 5 bases and J lost 0; bases outside the gene matches: 7. The CDR3 is 15 amino acids. CDR1 is SGHTA, CDR2 FQGNSA, per germline. The CDR3 sequence is CASSIGRGGSYEQYF. The CDR3 DNA reads TGTGCCAGCAGCATAGGGCGCGGGGGCTCCTACGAGCAGTACTTC.

The V call is TRBV5-6, the J call TRBJ1-2; D might be TRBD1 (6 bases). V lost 4 bases and J lost 1, with 11 bases in between. The CDR3 extends over 14 amino acids. Germline V lookup: CDR1 SGHDT, CDR2 YYEEEE. CDR3: CASSEGQYNYGYTF. The CDR3 DNA reads TGTGCCAGCAGCGAGGGACAATATAACTATGGCTACACCTTC.

The V gene is TRBV15, the J gene TRBJ2-7, with 9 bases identical to TRBD2. Per the germline V gene, CDR1 is LNHNV and CDR2 is YYDKDF (reference sequence). The trim removed 5 bases at V and 2 bases at J, leaving 1 base unmatched. This CDR3 comprises 13 residues. The CDR3 DNA is TGTGCCACCAGCGCTAGCGGGGCCTACGAGCAGTACTTC. Its translation: CATSASGAYEQYF. Using reference TRBV15 and TRBJ2-7 for the parts outside the CDR3, the full variable domain is DAMVIQNPRYQVTQFGKPVTLSCSQTLNHNVMYWYQQKSSQAPKLLFHYYDKDFNNEADTPDNFQSRRPNTSFCFLDIRSPGLGDTAMYLCATSASGAYEQYFGPGTRLTVT.

The chain uses TRBV9 and TRBJ2-1; 10 bases fit TRBD2. Trimming took 4 bases from V and 8 from J; bases not matched to a gene: 9. This CDR3 has 15 amino acids. Looked up from germline, CDR1 is SGDLS and CDR2 is YYNGEE. CDR3 nucleotide sequence: TGTGCCAGCAGCCCCGGGACTAGCGACATAGATGAGCAGTTCTTC. It encodes CASSPGTSDIDEQFF.

The chain is built from TRBV19 and TRBJ1-1; TRBD1 might be the D (6 bases). CDR1 LNHDA and CDR2 SQIVND come from the germline V gene (reference sequence). The CDR3 length is 14 residues. The V and J ends lost 5 bases and 0 bases respectively, with 10 bases between them. The CDR3 bases are TGTGCCAGTAGTGGACAGACGGTGAACACTGAAGCTTTCTTT. As protein: CASSGQTVNTEAFF.

Concerning this clone: A read error may produce the germline difference seen at one junction end. The chain is built from TRBV6-5 and TRBJ1-1; 7 bases align to TRBD1. Germline assignment: CDR1 MNHEY and CDR2 SVGAGI. This CDR3 comprises 14 residues. The CDR3 nucleotides read TGTGCCAGCAGAAGGACAGGTACGAACACTGAAGCTTCCTTT. Its protein is CASRRTGTNTEASF.

Concerning this clone itself: A junction boundary mismatches the germline segment, possibly from a read error. The V call is TRBV7-9, the J call TRBJ2-1; D is uncertain. Germline V gene lookup returns CDR1 SEHNR and CDR2 FQNEAQ (reference sequence). The length of the CDR3 is 13 residues. CDR3 protein: CASSLGSSNEQFF. CDR3 bases: TGTGCCAGCAGCTTAGGTTCCTCCAATGAGCAGTTCTTC.

The chain links TRBV28 to TRBJ2-5; a possible D gene is TRBD1 (5 bases). The CDR3 is 15 amino acids. V was clipped by 6 bases and J by 2 bases, with 16 bases between them. CDR1 is MDHEN, CDR2 SYDVKM, per germline. The CDR3 loop is CASSSRELAQETQYF. CDR3 in DNA: TGTGCCAGCAGCTCCAGGGAATTGGCGCAAGAGACCCAGTACTTC.

The chain has TRBV29-1 and TRBJ1-2; D gene unclear. Germline assignment: CDR1 SQVTM and CDR2 ANQGSEA. Trimming removed 2 bases at V and 8 bases at J, with 12 bases between. This CDR3 region has 12 residues. CDR3 in amino acids: CSVERGGSGYTF. The CDR3 nucleotides are TGCAGCGTTGAAAGAGGTGGGAGCGGCTACACCTTC.

This clone turned up a few times. The chain combines TRBV6-4 with TRBJ1-1; no firm D call. Trimming left V 2 bases short and J 6 bases short, with 10 bases between. The CDR3 runs 13 residues. Per germline, CDR1 MRHNA and CDR2 SNTAGT. Here the CDR3 reads CASSDPAGSEAFF. In DNA form, the CDR3 reads TGTGCCAGCAGTGACCCGGCGGGGTCTGAAGCTTTCTTT.

This clone was seen only once. The chain links TRBV4-2 to TRBJ2-7, with 8 bases matching TRBD1. The V and J ends lost 0 bases and 4 bases, in that order; junction bases with no gene match: 5. Germline CDR1 LGHNA, CDR2 YNFKEQ. The CDR3 sequence is 15 residues long. The CDR3 sequence is CASSQDLDRAYEQYF. The CDR3 region has the DNA TGTGCCAGCAGCCAAGATCTGGACAGGGCTTACGAGCAGTACTTC.

The J gene is TRBJ2-3, the V gene TRBV27; maybe TRBD1 (5 bases). V lost 2 bases and J 7 bases, leaving 13 bases between the germline ends. This CDR3 comprises 14 residues. CDR1 is MNHEY, CDR2 SMNVEV, per germline (reference sequence). The CDR3 sequence is CASSLGQGSNTQYF. CDR3 coding DNA: TGTGCCAGCAGTTTAGGTCAGGGAAGCAATACGCAGTATTTT.

This chain connects TRBV2 to TRBJ2-7, with 8 bases matching TRBD1. The CDR3 runs 13 residues. CDR1 is SNHLY, CDR2 FYNNEI, per germline. V lost 5 bases and J lost 6; bases outside the gene matches: 6. As DNA, the CDR3 is TGTGCCAGCAGTCTGACAGGGGAGGTCGAGCAGTACTTC. Its translation is CASSLTGEVEQYF.

The chain joins TRBV10-3 to TRBJ2-5, with 8 bases lining up with TRBD2. Germline CDR1 and CDR2: ENHRY and SYGVKD. There are 13 residues in the CDR3. The junction had 3 bases not matched to a gene; V was cut back by 8 bases and J by 1 base. Written as DNA, the CDR3 is TGTGCCATCGGAACTAGCGGCCAAGAGACCCAGTACTTC. Translating it yields CAIGTSGQETQYF.

The rearrangement links TRBV5-1 to TRBJ2-2; D possibly corresponds to TRBD2 (6 bases). CDR1 and CDR2 from the germline V gene are SGHRS and YFSETQ. Trimming shortened V by 2 bases and J by 5 bases, and 10 bases separated the two germline ends. There are 14 residues in the CDR3. The DNA for the CDR3 is TGCGCCAGCAGCTTATACGGGGGAACCGGGGAGCTGTTTTTT. It translates to CASSLYGGTGELFF.

This clone was counted once. The chain employs TRBV9 and TRBJ1-6; D is possibly TRBD1 (6 bases). V was trimmed by 4 bases and J by 7 bases, leaving 12 bases between them. The CDR3 totals 14 residues. Germline values: CDR1 SGDLS, CDR2 YYNGEE. CDR3 DNA sequence: TGTGCCAGCAGCCTCGAGGGGGTCAATTCACCCCTCCACTTT. This gives the protein CASSLEGVNSPLHF.

In regard to this clone: The identical CDR3 is also encoded by other nucleotide sequences in the sample. The chain has TRBV6-5 and TRBJ1-4, with 11 bases fitting TRBD1. Per the germline V gene, CDR1 is MNHEY and CDR2 is SVGAGI. V lost 3 bases, J lost 8 bases, and 5 bases stayed unmatched. CDR3 size: 15 residues. The CDR3 DNA reads as TGTGCCAGCAGTTATTCCGGGACAGGGGGAGAAAAACTGTTTTTT. It specifies CASSYSGTGGEKLFF.

The J gene is TRBJ2-3, the V gene TRBV30, with 12 bases that match TRBD2. The germline CDR1 and CDR2 sequences are GTSNPN and SVGIG (reference sequence). Unmatched junction bases numbered 8, after V lost 0 bases and J lost 1 base. The CDR3 runs to 18 residues. The DNA for the CDR3 is TGTGCCTGGAGTGTATCTCCTAGCGGGAGGGCCGGCACAGATACGCAGTATTTT. Protein sequence: CAWSVSPSGRAGTDTQYF.

In nucleotides, the CDR3 is TGTGCTCGACGCCCCCTAGCGGGAGAGGATGAGCAGTTCTTC. Its translation: CARRPLAGEDEQFF. J is TRBJ2-1 and V is TRBV12-5; the match to TRBD2 covers 10 bases. The V and J ends lost 11 bases and 8 bases, in that order; junction bases with no gene match: 12. The CDR3 has 14 amino acids. Germline CDR1 is LGHNT and CDR2 is FRNRAP.

The V gene is TRBV5-1, the J gene TRBJ2-7; 10 bases agree with TRBD1. The CDR3 is 14 amino acids. Per germline, CDR1 SGHRS and CDR2 YFSETQ. The J segment lost 5 bases and the V segment lost 3 bases, leaving 5 bases of the junction unmatched. CDR3 coding DNA: TGCGCCAGCAGCTCCCGGGACAGGGGTCACGAGCAGTACTTC. The encoded protein is CASSSRDRGHEQYF. Drawing the rest from reference TRBV5-1 and TRBJ2-7, the complete variable domain is KAGVTQTPRYLIKTRGQQVTLSCSPISGHRSVSWYQQTPGQGLQFLFEYFSETQRNKGNFPGRFSGRQFSNSRSEMNVSTLELGDSALYLCASSSRDRGHEQYFGPGTRLTVT.